This TCR beta chain came from a study of PD-1 blockade in classical Hodgkin lymphoma (dated by TCRdb to about 2020). Turning to the overall study: Nivolumab dosing was 3 mg/kg intravenously every 2 weeks, continuing until either disease progression or unacceptable toxicity. To define a peripheral blood immune signature of response to PD-1 blockade in classical Hodgkin lymphoma, the study combined TCR beta sequencing with CyTOF. What the work shows at the level of the full study, not this receptor alone: Newly diagnosed patients were reported to have lower baseline TCR diversity than healthy donors, and relapsed/refractory patients were reported to have lower baseline TCR diversity still. Baseline diversity similar to that of newly diagnosed patients was observed in trial patients achieving complete response, whereas significantly lower diversity was observed in partial responders and progressors. The study was limited to a single clinical trial cohort, and causes of repertoire differences, possibly disease activity or prior therapy, remained undefined. By C4D1, a significant rise was seen in CD4+ TCR diversity but not in CD8+ TCR diversity (p=0.0027 vs p=0.16), and the rise was most apparent among complete responders (p=0.02). Lower diversity was seen in patients whose nivolumab began less than 1 year after ASCT, and these patients were left out of later analyses so that immune reconstitution would not confound the results.

The Qiagen DNeasy kit was used to extract genomic DNA both from unsorted PBMCs and from the negatively selected CD4+ and CD8+ fractions. TCR beta CDR3 regions were subjected to amplification by immunoSEQ multiplex PCR with primers that anneal to V and J segments. A synthetic immune receptor repertoire was used to minimize amplification bias, and any residual bias was removed computationally once sequencing was done. Turning to the authors' computational methods: Repertoire diversity was quantified as the Shannon entropy index using custom Python scripts. The unsorted, CD4+ and CD8+ repertoires were each analyzed separately, with the exception of combined analyses, where CD4+ and CD8+ sequences were merged in silico. A clone was considered expanded if an increase in frequency of at least 2-fold after treatment relative to C1D1 was found, and a pseudocount of 0.5 was applied to clones undetected at baseline. Singleton clones were defined as clones with 0 or 1 copy at C1D1, and non-singleton clones were defined as clones with 2 or more copies. Clones expanded in unsorted samples were annotated as CD4+, CD8+ or unknown by matching protein sequences in sorted samples from the same patient. Wilcoxon tests on paired samples were used to test changes in diversity from C1D1 to C4D1. The immuneACCESS repertoire file appears here via TCRdb, limited to in-frame rearrangements. These files lack a portion of the clones; in checked studies, under half of the deficit traces to unresolved V genes, and the cause of the others is not known. The V and J calls and clone size come from that table; D and trimming were worked out from the DNA. The sample table records 25,000 or so clones; roughly two thirds of these occur just once. The ten largest clonotypes hold 15% to 20% of the sample.

With respect to this clone: There is no known antigen for this receptor. Base quality data are lacking; no much larger clone is found one base away.

The CDR3, cysteine through phenylalanine, is 16 amino acids long. Only the CDR3 part of the read is kept: 48 bases, read in frame from the first base. The germline V gene specifies SGHRS as CDR1 and YFSETQ as CDR2. V and J are trimmed by 4 bases and 5 bases, and the gene matches miss 7 bases of the junction. The time point label, as the study defines it: cycle 1 day 1 (C1D1), immediately before nivolumab initiation. Every trial patient had relapsed following autologous stem cell transplantation, and prior brentuximab vedotin exposure was what differed among cohorts A, B and C. The trial cohort comprised around 60 patients with relapsed/refractory classical Hodgkin lymphoma whose best overall responses were complete response, partial response or progressive disease. Trial patients were treated with single-agent nivolumab in the multi-cohort phase II CheckMate 205 trial. An independent review committee assessed best overall response by applying the 2007 International Working Group response criteria. Trial PBMCs were collected immediately before nivolumab initiation (C1D1) and during therapy at cycle 2 day 1 and cycle 4 day 1. Peripheral blood was collected in 8 mL Vacutainer Cell Preparation Tubes, from which PBMCs were isolated by centrifugation and then cryopreserved.

Here the sequenced sample was peripheral blood mononuclear cells (PBMCs), taken at baseline. The chain uses TRBV5-1 and TRBJ2-5, and 14 bases in between align with TRBD2. The sequence derives from a human donor with classical Hodgkin lymphoma. At the DNA level, the sequence is TGCGCCAGCAGCCCTGGACTAGCGGGAGGTGGGGAGACCCAGTACTTC. This gives the protein CASSPGLAGGGETQYF.